This T cell receptor (beta chain) was found in a study of blood T cell repertoires in COVID-19. Study information: Sites across the United States, Italy and Spain contributed samples from acute and convalescent COVID-19. The cDNA or gDNA used as material had been derived from T cells, B-cell-depleted T cells, or PBMCs.

As originally analysed: For nucleated cells, counts were estimated from reference gene primer amplification. Method: immunoSEQ multiplex PCR; TCRdb's copy keeps in-frame clones and lacks some. Clone size and the V and J calls come from that table; the DNA yielded D and trimming. The data hold about 180,000 clones, with roughly 90% observed a single time. CDR3 length: 16 amino acids. The material sequenced was peripheral blood. The chain links TRBV21-1 to TRBJ2-2; TRBD2, the D gene given by the table, was not confirmed from the DNA. TRBV21-1 is deemed a pseudogene. The source of this sequence is a man aged 50-60 years with acute or convalescent COVID-19. The CDR3 spells CASSFRGGRNTGELFF. The CDR3 DNA is TGTGCCAGCAGCTTCCGCGGGGGGAGAAACACCGGGGAGCTGTTTTTT.